This is a list of T cell receptor beta chains from one sample in a study of identical twins. TCRdb redid the calling of the 5' RACE reads with MiXCR, one entry per CDR3 protein. The sample yields some 460,000 distinct CDR3 sequences, 12% to 15% seen once. The sample also formed part of further work on yellow fever vaccine responses in identical twins.

The sequenced sample was CD4+ T cells sorted from blood. Every receptor here comes from a woman in her late teens or twenties in good health. The conserved cysteine and the conserved F or W are not part of the CDR3 here.

V: TRBV12-3/TRBV12-4; CDR3: ASSFRVRGEKLF
V: TRBV7-8; CDR3: ASSPGSGIREQY
V: TRBV10-3; CDR3: AISEWTGGNQPQH
V: TRBV11-1; CDR3: ASSTRLGRVSSYNEQF
V: TRBV4-2; CDR3: ASSQDRTGGYEQF
V: TRBV25-1; CDR3: ASSTGLAVNEQF
V: TRBV27; CDR3: ASSLSMGSGNTIY
V: TRBV2; CDR3: ASKQAGELF
V: TRBV6-2/TRBV6-3; CDR3: ASSYLGPITGELF
V: TRBV5-1; CDR3: ASSKWGGQGFSYEQY
V: TRBV29-1; CDR3: SVLDSYEQY
V: TRBV5-1; CDR3: ASSLSGTASYEQY
V: TRBV10-1; CDR3: ASRSLPAGAYNEQF
V: TRBV7-8; CDR3: ASSERGGGSYEQY
V: TRBV6-5; CDR3: ASSYSRPFAAQLLQTQY
V: TRBV28; CDR3: ASSLQGGGPYEQY